One sample yielded the 4 T cell receptor beta chains listed below, sequenced in a study of blood T cell repertoires in COVID-19. Generated by immunoSEQ multiplex PCR, the TCRdb table keeps only in-frame clones and is missing some. Of about 100,000 clones listed, 80% to 90% are singletons. Source material: peripheral blood. The receptors originated from a woman in her thirties with acute or convalescent COVID-19.

J is TRBJ2-3 and V is TRBV27; tentatively, D is TRBD1 (6 bases). This CDR3 contains 17 residues. Germline assignment: CDR1 MNHEY and CDR2 SMNVEV (reference sequence). Trimming removed 5 bases from V and 5 bases from J, with 23 bases in between. CDR3: CASSKIRGTTSLDTQYF. The CDR3 nucleotides are TGTGCCAGCAGTAAGATCCGAGGGACAACTTCGTTAGATACGCAGTATTTT.

This sequence joins TRBV9 and TRBJ1-2; 11 positions match TRBD1. The CDR3 consists of 15 residues. The V and J ends lost 3 bases and 4 bases, in that order; junction bases with no gene match: 5. Germline V gives CDR1 SGDLS, CDR2 YYNGEE. CDR3 region: CASSDEGTGGYGYTF. The CDR3 DNA follows: TGTGCCAGCAGCGACGAGGGGACAGGGGGCTATGGCTACACCTTC.

The chain employs TRBV18 and TRBJ1-2, with 12 bases matching TRBD1. The ends lost 3 bases at V and 4 bases at J; junction bases unmatched: 3. The CDR3 has 15 residues. Germline CDR1 reads KGHSH; CDR2 reads LQKENI. CDR3 sequence reads: CASSPGQGAAYGYTF. In DNA form, the CDR3 reads TGTGCCAGCTCACCGGGACAGGGGGCCGCCTATGGCTACACCTTC.

V usage is TRBV2 and J usage is TRBJ1-1, with unresolved D. V was shortened by 4 bases and J by 1 base, with 10 bases between the two germline ends. CDR3 size: 14 residues. Germline loops: CDR1 SNHLY, CDR2 FYNNEI. CDR3 region: CASSVARQNTEAFF. The CDR3 DNA sequence: TGTGCCAGCAGTGTCGCGAGACAGAACACTGAAGCTTTCTTT.